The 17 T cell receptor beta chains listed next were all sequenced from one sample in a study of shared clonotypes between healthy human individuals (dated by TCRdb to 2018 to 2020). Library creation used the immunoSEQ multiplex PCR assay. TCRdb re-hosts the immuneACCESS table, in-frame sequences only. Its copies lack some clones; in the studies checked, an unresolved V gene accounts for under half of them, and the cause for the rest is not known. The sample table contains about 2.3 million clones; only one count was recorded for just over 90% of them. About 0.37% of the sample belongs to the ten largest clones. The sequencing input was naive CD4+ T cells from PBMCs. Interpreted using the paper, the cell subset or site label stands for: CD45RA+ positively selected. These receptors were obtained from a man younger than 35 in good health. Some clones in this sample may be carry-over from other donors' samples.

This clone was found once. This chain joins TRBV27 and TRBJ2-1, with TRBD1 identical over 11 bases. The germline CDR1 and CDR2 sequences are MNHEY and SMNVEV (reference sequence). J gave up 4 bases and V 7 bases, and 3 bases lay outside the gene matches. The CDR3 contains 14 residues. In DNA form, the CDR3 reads TGTGCCAGCACCCGGGACAGGGGGTACAATGAGCAGTTCTTC. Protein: CASTRDRGYNEQFF.

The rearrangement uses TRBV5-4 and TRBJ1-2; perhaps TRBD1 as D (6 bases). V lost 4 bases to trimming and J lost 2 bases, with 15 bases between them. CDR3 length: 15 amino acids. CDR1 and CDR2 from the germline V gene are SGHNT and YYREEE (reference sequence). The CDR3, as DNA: TGTGCCAGCAGCGGAAATAGGGGGGGAAACTATGGCTACACCTTC. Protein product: CASSGNRGGNYGYTF.

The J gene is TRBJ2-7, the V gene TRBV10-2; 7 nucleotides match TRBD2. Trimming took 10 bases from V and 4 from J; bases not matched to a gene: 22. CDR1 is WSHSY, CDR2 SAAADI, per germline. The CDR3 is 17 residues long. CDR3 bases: TGCGCCACCTTACAAGGAACTAGCGCGACCAGGGCTTACGAGCAGTACTTC. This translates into CATLQGTSATRAYEQYF.

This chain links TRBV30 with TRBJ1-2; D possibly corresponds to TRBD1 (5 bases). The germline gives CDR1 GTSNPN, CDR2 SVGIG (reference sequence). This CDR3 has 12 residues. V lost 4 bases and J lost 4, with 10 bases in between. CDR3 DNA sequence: TGTGCCTGGATGGACGGGGCCTATGGCTACACCTTC. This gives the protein CAWMDGAYGYTF.

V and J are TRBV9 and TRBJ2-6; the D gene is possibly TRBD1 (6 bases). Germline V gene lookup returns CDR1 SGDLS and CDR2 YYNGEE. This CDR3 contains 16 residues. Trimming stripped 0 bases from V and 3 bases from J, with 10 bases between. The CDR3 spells CASSVGRGNGANVLTF. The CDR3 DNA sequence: TGTGCCAGCAGCGTAGGCAGGGGTAATGGGGCCAACGTCCTGACTTTC.

This CDR3 is CASSPDGNQPQHF. In DNA, the CDR3 is TGTGCCAGCAGCCCAGACGGGAATCAGCCCCAGCATTTT. This rearrangement joins TRBV9 to TRBJ1-5; D is ambiguous. Germline assignment: CDR1 SGDLS and CDR2 YYNGEE. Trimming removed 4 bases at V and 4 bases at J, with 9 bases between. There are 13 residues in the CDR3.

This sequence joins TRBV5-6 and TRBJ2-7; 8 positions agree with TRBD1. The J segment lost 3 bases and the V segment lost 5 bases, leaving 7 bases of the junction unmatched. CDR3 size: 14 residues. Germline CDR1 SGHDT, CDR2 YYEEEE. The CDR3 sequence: CASRDGTGNYEQYF. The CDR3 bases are TGTGCCAGCAGGGACGGGACAGGAAACTACGAGCAGTACTTC.

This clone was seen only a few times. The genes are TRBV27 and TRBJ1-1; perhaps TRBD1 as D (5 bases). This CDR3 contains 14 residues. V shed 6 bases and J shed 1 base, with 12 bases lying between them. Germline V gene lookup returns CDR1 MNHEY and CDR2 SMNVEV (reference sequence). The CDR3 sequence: CASRKGLTNTEAFF. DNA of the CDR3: TGTGCCAGCAGAAAGGGACTTACGAACACTGAAGCTTTCTTT.

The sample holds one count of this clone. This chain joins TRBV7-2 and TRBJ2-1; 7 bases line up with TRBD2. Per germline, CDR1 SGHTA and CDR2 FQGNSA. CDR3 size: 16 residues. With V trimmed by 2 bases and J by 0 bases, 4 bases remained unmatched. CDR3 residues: CASSLSLAASYNEQFF. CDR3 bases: TGTGCCAGCAGCTTATCCCTAGCGGCCTCCTACAATGAGCAGTTCTTC.

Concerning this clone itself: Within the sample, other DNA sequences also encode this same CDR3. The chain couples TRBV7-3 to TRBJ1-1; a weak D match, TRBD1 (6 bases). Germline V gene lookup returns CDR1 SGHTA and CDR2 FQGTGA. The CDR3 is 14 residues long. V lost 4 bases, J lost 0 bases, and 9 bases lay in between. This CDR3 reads CASSSTGMNTEAFF. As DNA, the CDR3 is TGTGCCAGCAGCTCGACAGGTATGAACACTGAAGCTTTCTTT.

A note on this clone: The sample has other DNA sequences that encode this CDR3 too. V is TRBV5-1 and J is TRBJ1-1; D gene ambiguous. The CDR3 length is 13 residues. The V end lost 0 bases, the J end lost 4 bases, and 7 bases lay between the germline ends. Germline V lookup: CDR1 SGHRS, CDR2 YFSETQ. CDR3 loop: CASSLAGSTEAFF. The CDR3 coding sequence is TGCGCCAGCAGCTTGGCGGGGAGCACTGAAGCTTTCTTT.

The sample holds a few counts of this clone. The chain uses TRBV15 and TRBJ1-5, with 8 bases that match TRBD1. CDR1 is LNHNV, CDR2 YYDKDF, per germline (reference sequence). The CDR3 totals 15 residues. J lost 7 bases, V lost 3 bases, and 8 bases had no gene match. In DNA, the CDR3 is TGTGCCACCAGCAGCAGACAGGGGCCGGGCCAGCCCCAGCATTTT. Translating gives CATSSRQGPGQPQHF.

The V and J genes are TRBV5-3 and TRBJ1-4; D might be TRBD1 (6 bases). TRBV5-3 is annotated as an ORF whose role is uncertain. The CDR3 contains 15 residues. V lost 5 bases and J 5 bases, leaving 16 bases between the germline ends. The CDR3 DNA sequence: TGTGCCAGAAGGGTTCCGGGACATAAGAATGAAAAACTGTTTTTT. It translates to CARRVPGHKNEKLFF.

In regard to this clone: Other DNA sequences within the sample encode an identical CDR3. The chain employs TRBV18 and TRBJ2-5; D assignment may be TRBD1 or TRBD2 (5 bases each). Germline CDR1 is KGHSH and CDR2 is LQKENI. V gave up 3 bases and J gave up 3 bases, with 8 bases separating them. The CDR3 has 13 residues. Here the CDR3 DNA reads TGTGCCAGCTCACCCGGGACCAAAGAGACCCAGTACTTC. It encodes CASSPGTKETQYF.

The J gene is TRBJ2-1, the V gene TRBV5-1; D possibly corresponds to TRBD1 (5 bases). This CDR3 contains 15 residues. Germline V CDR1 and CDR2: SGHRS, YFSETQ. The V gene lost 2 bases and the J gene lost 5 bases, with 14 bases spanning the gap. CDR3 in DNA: TGCGCCAGCAGCTTATCAGGGAAGGCCCACAATGAGCAGTTCTTC. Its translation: CASSLSGKAHNEQFF.

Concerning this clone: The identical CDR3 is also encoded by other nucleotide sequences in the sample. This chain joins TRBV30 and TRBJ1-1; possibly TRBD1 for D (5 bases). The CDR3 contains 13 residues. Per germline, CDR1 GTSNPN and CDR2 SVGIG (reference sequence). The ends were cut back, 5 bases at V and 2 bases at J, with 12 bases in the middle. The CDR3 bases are TGTGCCTGGTCGTGGGGGTTAAACACTGAAGCTTTCTTT. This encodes CAWSWGLNTEAFF.

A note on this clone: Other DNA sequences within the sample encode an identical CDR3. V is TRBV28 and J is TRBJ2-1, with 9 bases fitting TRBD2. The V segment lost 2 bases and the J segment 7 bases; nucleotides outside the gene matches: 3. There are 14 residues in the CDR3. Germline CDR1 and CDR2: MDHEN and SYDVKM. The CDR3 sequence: CASSLAGGLNEQFF. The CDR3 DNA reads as TGTGCCAGCAGTTTAGCGGGAGGGTTAAATGAGCAGTTCTTC.